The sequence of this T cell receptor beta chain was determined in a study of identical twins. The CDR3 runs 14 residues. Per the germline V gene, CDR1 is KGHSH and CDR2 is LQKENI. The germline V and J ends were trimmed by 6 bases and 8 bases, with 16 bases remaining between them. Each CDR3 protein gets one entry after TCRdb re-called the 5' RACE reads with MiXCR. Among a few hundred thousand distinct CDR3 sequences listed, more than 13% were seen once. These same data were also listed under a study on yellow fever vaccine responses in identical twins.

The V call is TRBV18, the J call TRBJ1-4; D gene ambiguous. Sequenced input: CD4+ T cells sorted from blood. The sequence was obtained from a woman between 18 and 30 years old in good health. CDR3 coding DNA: TGTGCCAGCTCCGGACGGCCGGGAGACGAAAAACTGTTTTTT. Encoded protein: CASSGRPGDEKLFF.